This record concerns one T cell receptor beta chain sequence. Its cognate antigen is unknown. These data come from a study of cytomegalovirus exposure and HLA in healthy donors. In the study overall: HLA-typed donors were the source of 90 million or so unique TCRs, which an early data release held. Findings of the study overall: Later analysis identified several of the most significant clusters that appeared linked to common viral pathogens. It was assumed in the presence/absence analyses that sequencing depth was roughly uniform across donors.

CDR1 MNHEY and CDR2 SVGAGI come from the germline V gene. This CDR3 is built from 15 residues. Trimming left V 8 bases short and J 9 bases short, with 20 bases between. This PCR relied on a set of 60 Vbeta primers and 13 Jbeta primers. Per the authors' pipeline: Unique TCR beta chains totaled some 88 million in a later count, with around 12 million of them shared. Sequenced by immunoSEQ multiplex PCR; TCRdb stores in-frame clones only, minus some. The V and J calls and clone size were taken over from that table, and D and trimming were inferred from the DNA. The data contain under 250,000 clones, 65% to 80% of them singletons.

Sample: PBMCs. The chain is built from TRBV6-5 and TRBJ1-6, with D unclear. The receptor was isolated from a woman aged 30 to 39 in good health and CMV-seropositive. The CDR3 DNA reads TGTGCCAGCTGGGGAAGGCGGGATCGACTTTCACCCCTCCACTTT. Its translation is CASWGRRDRLSPLHF.